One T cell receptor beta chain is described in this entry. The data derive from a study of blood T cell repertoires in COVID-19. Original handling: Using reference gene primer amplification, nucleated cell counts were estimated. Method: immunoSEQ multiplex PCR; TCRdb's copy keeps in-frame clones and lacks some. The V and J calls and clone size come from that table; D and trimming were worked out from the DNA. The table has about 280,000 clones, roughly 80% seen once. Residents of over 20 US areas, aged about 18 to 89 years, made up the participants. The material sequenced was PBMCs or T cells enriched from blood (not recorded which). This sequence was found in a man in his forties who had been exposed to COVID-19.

The CDR3 sequence: CSVEEWDSRLSGANVLTF. The CDR3 bases are TGCAGCGTTGAAGAATGGGACAGTCGACTCTCTGGGGCCAACGTCCTGACTTTC. The chain is built from TRBV29-1 and TRBJ2-6, with TRBD1 matching over 7 bases. V shed 0 bases, J shed 0 bases, and the junction held 8 bases outside the gene matches. This CDR3 is 18 amino acids long. Germline V gene lookup returns CDR1 SQVTM and CDR2 ANQGSEA.